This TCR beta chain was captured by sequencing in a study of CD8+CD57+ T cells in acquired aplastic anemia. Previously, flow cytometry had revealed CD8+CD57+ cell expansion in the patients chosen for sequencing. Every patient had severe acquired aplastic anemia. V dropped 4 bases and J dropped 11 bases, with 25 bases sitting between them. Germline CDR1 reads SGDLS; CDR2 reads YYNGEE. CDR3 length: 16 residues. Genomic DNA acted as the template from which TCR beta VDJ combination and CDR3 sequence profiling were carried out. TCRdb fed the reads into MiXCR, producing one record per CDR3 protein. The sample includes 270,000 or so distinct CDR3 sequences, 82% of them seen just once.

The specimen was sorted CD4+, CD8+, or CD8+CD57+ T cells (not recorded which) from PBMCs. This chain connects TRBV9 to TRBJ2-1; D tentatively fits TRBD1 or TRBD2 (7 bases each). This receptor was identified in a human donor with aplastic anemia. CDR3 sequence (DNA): TGTGCCAGCAGCCAGGGGGGGGAAAACGGTCAGGATCAGCAGTTCTTC. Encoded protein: CASSQGGENGQDQQFF.